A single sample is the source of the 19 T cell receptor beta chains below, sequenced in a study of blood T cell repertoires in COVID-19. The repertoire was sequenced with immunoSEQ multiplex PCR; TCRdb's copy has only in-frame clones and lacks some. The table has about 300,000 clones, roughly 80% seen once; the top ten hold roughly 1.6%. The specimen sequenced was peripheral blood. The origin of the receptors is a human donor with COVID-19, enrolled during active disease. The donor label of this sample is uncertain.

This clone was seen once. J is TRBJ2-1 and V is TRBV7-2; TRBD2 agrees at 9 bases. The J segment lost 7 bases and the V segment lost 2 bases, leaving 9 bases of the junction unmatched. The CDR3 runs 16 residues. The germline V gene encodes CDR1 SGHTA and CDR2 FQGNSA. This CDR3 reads CASSLSRREGLNEQFF. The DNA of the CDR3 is TGTGCCAGCAGCTTAAGTCGGCGGGAGGGCCTAAATGAGCAGTTCTTC.

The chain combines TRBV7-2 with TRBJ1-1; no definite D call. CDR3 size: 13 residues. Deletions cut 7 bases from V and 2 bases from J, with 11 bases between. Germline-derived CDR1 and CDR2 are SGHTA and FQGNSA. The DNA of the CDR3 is TGTGCCAGCACCTACTCCTATAACACTGAAGCTTTCTTT. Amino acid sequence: CASTYSYNTEAFF.

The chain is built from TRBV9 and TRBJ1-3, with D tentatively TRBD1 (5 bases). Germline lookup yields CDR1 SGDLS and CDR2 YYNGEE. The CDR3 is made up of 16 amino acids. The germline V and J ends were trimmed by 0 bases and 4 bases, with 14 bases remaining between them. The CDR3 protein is CASSVADVRGGNTIYF. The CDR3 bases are TGTGCCAGCAGCGTAGCTGATGTAAGGGGAGGAAACACCATATATTTT.

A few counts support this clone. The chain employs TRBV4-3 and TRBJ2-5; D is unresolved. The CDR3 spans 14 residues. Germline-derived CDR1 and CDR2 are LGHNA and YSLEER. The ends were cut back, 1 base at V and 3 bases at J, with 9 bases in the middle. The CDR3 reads CASSQVIGEETQYF. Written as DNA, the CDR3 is TGCGCCAGCAGCCAAGTAATAGGAGAAGAGACCCAGTACTTC.

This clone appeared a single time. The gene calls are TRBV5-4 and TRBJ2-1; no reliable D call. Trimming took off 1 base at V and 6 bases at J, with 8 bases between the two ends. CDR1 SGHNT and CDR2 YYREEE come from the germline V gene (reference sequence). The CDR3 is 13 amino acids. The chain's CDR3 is CASSLRVSNEQFF. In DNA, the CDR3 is TGTGCCAGCAGCTTGCGGGTCAGCAATGAGCAGTTCTTC.

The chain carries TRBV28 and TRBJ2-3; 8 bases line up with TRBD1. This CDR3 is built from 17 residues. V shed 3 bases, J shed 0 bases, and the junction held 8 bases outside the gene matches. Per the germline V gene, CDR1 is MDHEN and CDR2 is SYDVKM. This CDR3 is CASSFWTGKTSTDTQYF. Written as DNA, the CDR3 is TGTGCCAGCAGTTTCTGGACAGGGAAAACTAGCACAGATACGCAGTATTTT.

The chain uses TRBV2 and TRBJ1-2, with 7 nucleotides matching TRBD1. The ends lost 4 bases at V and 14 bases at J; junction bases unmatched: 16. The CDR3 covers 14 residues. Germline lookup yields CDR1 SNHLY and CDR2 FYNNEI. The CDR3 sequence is CASSARGPSSFFTF. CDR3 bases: TGTGCCAGCAGTGCAAGGGGGCCCAGTTCTTTTTTTACCTTC.

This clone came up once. The CDR3 DNA follows: TGTGCCACCAGCAGTCTACAGAATAATGAAAAACTGTTTTTT. Translated, it gives CATSSLQNNEKLFF. The chain has TRBV15 and TRBJ1-4; no firm D call. Looked up from germline, CDR1 is LNHNV and CDR2 is YYDKDF (reference sequence). V was pared by 3 bases and J by 4 bases, with 9 bases between. The CDR3 loop spans 14 amino acids.

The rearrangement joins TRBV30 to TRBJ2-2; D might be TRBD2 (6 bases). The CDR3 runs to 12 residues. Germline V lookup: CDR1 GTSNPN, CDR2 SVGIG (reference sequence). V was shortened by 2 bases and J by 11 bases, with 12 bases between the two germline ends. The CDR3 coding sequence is TGTGCCTGGAGTCCTAGCGTTCGAGAGCTGTTTTTT. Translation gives CAWSPSVRELFF.

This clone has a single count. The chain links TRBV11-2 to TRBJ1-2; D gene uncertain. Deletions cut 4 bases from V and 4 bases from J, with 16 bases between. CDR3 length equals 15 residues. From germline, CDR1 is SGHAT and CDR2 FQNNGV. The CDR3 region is CASSSNPGSAYGYTF. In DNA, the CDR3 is TGTGCCAGCAGCTCAAATCCGGGATCCGCCTATGGCTACACCTTC. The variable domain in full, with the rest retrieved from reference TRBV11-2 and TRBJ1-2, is EAGVAQSPRYKIIEKRQSVAFWCNPISGHATLYWYQQILGQGPKLLIQFQNNGVVDDSQLPKDRFSAERLKGVDSTLKIQPAKLEDSAVYLCASSSNPGSAYGYTFGSGTRLTVV.

CDR3 DNA: TGTGCCAGTAGTACGGACAGGAGGGCAGGGAGCAATCAGCCCCAGCATTTT. This sequence encodes CASSTDRRAGSNQPQHF. The rearrangement joins TRBV19 to TRBJ1-5, with 7 positions matching TRBD1. After removal of 4 bases from V and 1 base from J, the junction contained 10 bases not matched to a gene. This CDR3 contains 17 residues. Germline CDR1 reads LNHDA; CDR2 reads SQIVND (reference sequence).

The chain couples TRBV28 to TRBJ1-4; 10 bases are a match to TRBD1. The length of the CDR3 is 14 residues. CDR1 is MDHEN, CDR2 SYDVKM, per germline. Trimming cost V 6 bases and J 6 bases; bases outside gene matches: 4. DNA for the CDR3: TGTGCCAGCAGCACGGGACAGGGGCATGAAAAACTGTTTTTT. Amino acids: CASSTGQGHEKLFF. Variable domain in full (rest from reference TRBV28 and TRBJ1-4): DVKVTQSSRYLVKRTGEKVFLECVQDMDHENMFWYRQDPGLGLRLIYFSYDVKMKEKGDIPEGYSVSREKKERFSLILESASTNQTSMYLCASSTGQGHEKLFFGSGTQLSVL.

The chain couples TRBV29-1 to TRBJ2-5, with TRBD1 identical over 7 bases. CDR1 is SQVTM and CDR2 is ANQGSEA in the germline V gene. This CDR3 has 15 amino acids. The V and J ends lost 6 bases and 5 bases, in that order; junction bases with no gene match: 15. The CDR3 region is CSVAEDFDREETQYF. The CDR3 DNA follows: TGCAGCGTCGCGGAGGATTTCGACAGGGAGGAGACCCAGTACTTC.

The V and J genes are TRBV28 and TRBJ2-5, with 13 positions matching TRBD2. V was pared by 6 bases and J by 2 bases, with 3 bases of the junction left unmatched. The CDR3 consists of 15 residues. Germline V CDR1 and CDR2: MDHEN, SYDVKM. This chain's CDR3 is CASRMTSGGQETQYF. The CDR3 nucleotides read TGTGCCAGCAGGATGACTAGCGGGGGGCAAGAGACCCAGTACTTC.

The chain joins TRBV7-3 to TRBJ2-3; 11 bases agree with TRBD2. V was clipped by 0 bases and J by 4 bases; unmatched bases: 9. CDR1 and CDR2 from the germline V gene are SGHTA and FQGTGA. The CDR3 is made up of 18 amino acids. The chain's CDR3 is CASSLTRPSGRTSDTQYF. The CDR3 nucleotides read TGTGCCAGCAGCTTAACCCGACCTAGCGGGAGGACTTCAGATACGCAGTATTTT.

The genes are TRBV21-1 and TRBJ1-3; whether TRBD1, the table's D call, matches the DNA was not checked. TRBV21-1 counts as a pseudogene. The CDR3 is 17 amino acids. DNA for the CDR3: TGTGCCAGCAGCCCAAACAAAATAACAGGGTCTGGAAACACCATATATTTT. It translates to CASSPNKITGSGNTIYF.

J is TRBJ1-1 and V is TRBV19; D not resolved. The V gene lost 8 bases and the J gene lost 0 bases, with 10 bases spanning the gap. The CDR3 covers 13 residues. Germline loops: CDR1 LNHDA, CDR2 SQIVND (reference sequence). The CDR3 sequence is CASCRELNTEAFF. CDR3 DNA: TGTGCCAGTTGCCGAGAGCTGAACACTGAAGCTTTCTTT.

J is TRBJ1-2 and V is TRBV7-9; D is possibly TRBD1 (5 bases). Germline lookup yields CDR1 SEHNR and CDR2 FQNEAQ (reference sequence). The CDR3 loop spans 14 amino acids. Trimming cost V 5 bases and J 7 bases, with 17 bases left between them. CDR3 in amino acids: CASSPLGGFAGYTF. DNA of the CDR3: TGTGCCAGCAGCCCCTTGGGGGGGTTTGCTGGCTACACCTTC.

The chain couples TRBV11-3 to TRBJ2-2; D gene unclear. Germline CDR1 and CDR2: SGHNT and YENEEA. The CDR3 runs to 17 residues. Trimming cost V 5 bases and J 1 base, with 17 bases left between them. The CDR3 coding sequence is TGTGCCAGCAGCGAAAGAGGTGGCGGCTTGAACACCGGGGAGCTGTTTTTT. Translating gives CASSERGGGLNTGELFF.